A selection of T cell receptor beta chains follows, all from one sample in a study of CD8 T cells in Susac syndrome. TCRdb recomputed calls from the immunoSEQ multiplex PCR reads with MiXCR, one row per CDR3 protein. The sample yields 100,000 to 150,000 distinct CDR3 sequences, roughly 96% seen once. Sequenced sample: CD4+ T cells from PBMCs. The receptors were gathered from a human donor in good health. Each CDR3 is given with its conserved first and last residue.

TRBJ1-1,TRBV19,CASSIGGSLNTEAFF
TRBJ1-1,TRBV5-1,CASRLGRNTEAFF
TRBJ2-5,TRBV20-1,CSAAVQGFRRTQYF
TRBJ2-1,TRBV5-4,CASSRGGFPEQFF
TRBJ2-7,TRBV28,CASSLKPGPSYEQYF
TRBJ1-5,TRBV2,CASSVLRSNQPQHF
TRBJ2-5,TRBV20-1,CSAPRAGDQETQYF
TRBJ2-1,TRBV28,CASSLVTNEQFF
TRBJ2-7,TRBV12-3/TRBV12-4,CASSSRLAGGSYEQYF
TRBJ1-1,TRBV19,CASSIRKDTEAFF
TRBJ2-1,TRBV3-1,CASSQSVGEQFF
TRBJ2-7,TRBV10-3,CAISPRDSYEQYF
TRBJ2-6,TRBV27,CASTPRQLRTGANVLTF
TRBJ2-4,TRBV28,CASSRTPSGKNIQYF
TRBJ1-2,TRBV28,CASSGGAPTNYGYTF
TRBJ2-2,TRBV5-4,CASSLGADTNTGELFF
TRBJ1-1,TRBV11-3,CASSHTWSTEAFF
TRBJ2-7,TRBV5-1,CASSRNRDREYEQYF
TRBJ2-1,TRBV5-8,CASSISLQHNEQFF
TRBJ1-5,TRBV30,CAWGTDSHQPQHF
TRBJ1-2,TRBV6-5,CASSYGYGTEYGYTF
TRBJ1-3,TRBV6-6,CASSYVGEGNTIYF
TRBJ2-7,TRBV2,CASSVASYEQYF
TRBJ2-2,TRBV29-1,CSVEEGNLVKSTGELFF
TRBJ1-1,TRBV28,CASRPGTLGTEAFF
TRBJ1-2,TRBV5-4,CASSSLTGNYGYTF
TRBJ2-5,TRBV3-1,CASSQLRTGTGETQYF
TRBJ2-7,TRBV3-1,CASSQDIPRGEGEQYF
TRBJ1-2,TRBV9,CASSGDFGGYTF
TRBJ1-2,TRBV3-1,CASSQQGIGGYTF
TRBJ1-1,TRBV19,CASSMYRNTEAFF
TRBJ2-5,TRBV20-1,CSARREPQETQYF
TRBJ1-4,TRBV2,CATNPGGFEKLFF
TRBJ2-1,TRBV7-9,CASSFTGNEQFF
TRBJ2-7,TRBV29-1,CSVGTSGYEQYF
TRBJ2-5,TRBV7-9,CASSVHRDIQETQYF
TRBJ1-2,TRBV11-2,CASSSFAGQGYGYTF
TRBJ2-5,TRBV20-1,CSATGETQYF
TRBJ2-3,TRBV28,CASSFGTGASTDTQYF
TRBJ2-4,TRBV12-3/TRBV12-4,CASGKGEAKNIQYF
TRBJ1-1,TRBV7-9,CASDGDTEAFF
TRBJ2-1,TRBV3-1,CASSQESGRATNEQFF
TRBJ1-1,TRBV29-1,CSGSDAEAFF
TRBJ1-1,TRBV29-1,CSARSFAEAFF
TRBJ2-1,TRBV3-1,CASSPLGGSGIYNEQFF
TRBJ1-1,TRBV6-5,CASSYRERNTEAFF
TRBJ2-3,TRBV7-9,CASSLRAGGDTQYF
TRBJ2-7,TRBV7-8,CASSLGQGVSYEQYF
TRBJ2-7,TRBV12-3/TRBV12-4,CASSLQGGTDEQYF
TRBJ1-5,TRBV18,CASSPRGDQPQHF
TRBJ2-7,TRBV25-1,CASSEYRTGKSYEQYF
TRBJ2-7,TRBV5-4,CASSLARQGGFSEQYF
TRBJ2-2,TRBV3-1,CASSESGANTGELFF
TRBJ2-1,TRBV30,CAWSADSGRRVF
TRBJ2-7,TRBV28,CASSEQGTGAYEQYF
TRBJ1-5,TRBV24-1,CATSDAEGEPQHF